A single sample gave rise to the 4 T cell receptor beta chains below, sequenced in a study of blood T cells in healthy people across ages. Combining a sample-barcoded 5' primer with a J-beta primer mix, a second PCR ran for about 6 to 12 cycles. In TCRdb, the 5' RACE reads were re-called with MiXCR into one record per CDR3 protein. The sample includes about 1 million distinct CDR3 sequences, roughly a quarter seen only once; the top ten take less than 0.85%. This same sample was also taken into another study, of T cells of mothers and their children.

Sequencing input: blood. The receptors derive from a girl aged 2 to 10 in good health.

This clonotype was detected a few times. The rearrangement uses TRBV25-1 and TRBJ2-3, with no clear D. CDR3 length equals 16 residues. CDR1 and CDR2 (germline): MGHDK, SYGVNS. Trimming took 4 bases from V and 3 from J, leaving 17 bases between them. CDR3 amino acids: CASSADGLLWTDTQYF. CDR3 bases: TGTGCCAGCAGTGCTGACGGGTTATTGTGGACAGATACGCAGTATTTT. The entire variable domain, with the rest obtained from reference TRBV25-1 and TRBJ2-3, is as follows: EADIYQTPRYLVIGTGKKITLECSQTMGHDKMYWYQQDPGMELHLIHYSYGVNSTEKGDLSSESTVSRIRTEHFPLTLESARPSHTSQYLCASSADGLLWTDTQYFGPGTRLTVL.

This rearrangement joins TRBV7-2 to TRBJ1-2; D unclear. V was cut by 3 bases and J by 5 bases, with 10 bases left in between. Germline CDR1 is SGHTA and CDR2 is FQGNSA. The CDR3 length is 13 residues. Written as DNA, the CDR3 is TGTGCCAGCAGCTTTAGGAAACGTTATGGCTACACCTTC. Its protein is CASSFRKRYGYTF.

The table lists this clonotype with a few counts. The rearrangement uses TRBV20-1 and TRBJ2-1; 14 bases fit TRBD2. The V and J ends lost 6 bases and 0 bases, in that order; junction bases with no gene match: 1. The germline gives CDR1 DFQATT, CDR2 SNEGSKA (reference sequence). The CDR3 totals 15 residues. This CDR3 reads CSAGTSGSSYNEQFF. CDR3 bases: TGCAGTGCGGGGACTAGCGGGAGCTCCTACAATGAGCAGTTCTTC.

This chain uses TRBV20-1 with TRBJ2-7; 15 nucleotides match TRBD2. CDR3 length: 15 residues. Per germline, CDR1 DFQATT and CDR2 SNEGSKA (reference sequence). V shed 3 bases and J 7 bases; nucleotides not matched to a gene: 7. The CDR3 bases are TGCAGTGCTAGGTTGACTGGACTAGCGGGAGGGGAGCAGTACTTC. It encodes CSARLTGLAGGEQYF.